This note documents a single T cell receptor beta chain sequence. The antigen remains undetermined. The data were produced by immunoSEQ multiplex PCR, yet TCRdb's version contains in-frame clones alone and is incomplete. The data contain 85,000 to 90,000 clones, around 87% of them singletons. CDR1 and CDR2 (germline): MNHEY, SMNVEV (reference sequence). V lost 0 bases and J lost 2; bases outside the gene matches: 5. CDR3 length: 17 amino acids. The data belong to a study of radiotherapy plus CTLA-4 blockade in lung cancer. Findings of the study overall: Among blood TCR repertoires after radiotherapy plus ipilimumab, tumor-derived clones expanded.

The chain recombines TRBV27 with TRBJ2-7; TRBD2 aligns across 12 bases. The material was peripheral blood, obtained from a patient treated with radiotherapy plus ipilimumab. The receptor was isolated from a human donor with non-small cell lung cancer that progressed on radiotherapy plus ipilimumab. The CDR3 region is CASSLSIGTSGPYEQYF. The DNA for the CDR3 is TGTGCCAGCAGTTTATCGATAGGGACTAGCGGGCCCTACGAGCAGTACTTC.